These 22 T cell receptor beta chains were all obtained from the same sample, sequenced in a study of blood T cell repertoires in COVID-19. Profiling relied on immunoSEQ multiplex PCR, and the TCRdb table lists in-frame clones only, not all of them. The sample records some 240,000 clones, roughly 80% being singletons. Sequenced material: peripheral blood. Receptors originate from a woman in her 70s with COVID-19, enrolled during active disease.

CDR3 sequence: CASSFRGGGIDEQYF. The CDR3 DNA follows: TGTGCCAGCAGTTTTCGGGGCGGGGGCATCGACGAGCAGTACTTC. The genes are TRBV7-9 and TRBJ2-7; tentative D call: TRBD2 (7 bases). The V end lost 6 bases, the J end lost 5 bases, and 20 bases lay between the germline ends. This CDR3 region has 15 residues. Per the germline V gene, CDR1 is SEHNR and CDR2 is FQNEAQ (reference sequence). Drawing the rest from reference TRBV7-9 and TRBJ2-7, the complete variable domain is DTGVSQNPRHKITKRGQNVTFRCDPISEHNRLYWYRQTLGQGPEFLTYFQNEAQLEKSRLLSDRFSAERPKGSFSTLEIQRTEQGDSAMYLCASSFRGGGIDEQYFGPGTRLTVT.

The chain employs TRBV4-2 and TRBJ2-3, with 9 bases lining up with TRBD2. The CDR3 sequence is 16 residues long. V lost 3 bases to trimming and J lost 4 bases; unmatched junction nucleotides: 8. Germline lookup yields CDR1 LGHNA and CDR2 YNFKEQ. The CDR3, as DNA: TGTGCCAGCAGCCACCCCCTGGCGGGAGGGCCAGATACGCAGTATTTT. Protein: CASSHPLAGGPDTQYF.

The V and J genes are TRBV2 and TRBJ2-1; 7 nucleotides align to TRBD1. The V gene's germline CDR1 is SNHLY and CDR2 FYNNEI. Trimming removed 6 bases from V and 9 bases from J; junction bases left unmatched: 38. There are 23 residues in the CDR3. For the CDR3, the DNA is TGTGCCAGCAGACCACCGATGGGCCCTCCACCCCTTGAACTTTCAGGGGGAAGAGGTGAGCAGTTCTTC. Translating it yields CASRPPMGPPPLELSGGRGEQFF.

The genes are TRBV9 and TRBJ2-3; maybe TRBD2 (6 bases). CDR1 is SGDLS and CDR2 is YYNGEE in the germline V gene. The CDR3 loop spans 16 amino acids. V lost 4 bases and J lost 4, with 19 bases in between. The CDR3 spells CASSSAGGDEADTQYF. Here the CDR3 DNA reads TGTGCCAGCAGCTCCGCGGGCGGGGACGAGGCAGATACGCAGTATTTT.

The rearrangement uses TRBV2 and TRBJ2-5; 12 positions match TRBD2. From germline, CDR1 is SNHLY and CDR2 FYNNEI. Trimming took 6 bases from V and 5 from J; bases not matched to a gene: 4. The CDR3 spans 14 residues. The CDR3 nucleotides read TGTGCCAGCAGCCCTGGGACTAGCGGGGAGACCCAGTACTTC. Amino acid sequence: CASSPGTSGETQYF.

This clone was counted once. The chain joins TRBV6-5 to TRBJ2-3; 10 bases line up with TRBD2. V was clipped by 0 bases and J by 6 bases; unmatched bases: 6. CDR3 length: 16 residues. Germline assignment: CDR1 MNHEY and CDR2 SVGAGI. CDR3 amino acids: CASSYSSSGSGDTQYF. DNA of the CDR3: TGTGCCAGCAGTTACTCGTCTAGCGGGAGTGGCGATACGCAGTATTTT.

CDR3 nucleotide sequence: TGCGCCAGCAGCTCGAACAGGGGGACGGAGACCCAGTACTTC. Translating it yields CASSSNRGTETQYF. The chain is built from TRBV5-1 and TRBJ2-5; 8 nucleotides align to TRBD1. Germline loops: CDR1 SGHRS, CDR2 YFSETQ. The CDR3 spans 14 residues. The V and J ends lost 3 bases and 5 bases, in that order; junction bases with no gene match: 6.

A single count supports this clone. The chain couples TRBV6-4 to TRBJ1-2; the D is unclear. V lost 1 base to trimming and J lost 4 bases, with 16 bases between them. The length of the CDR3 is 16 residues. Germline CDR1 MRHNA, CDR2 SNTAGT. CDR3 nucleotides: TGTGCCAGCAGTGACTGGAGAGGTTCCTTTGTCTATGGCTACACCTTC. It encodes CASSDWRGSFVYGYTF.

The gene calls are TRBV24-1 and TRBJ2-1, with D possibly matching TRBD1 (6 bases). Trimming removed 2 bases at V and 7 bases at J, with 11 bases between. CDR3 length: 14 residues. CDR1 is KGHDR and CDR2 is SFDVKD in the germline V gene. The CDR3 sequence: CATSDSGVLNEQFF. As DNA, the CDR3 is TGTGCCACCAGTGATTCAGGGGTCCTGAATGAGCAGTTCTTC.

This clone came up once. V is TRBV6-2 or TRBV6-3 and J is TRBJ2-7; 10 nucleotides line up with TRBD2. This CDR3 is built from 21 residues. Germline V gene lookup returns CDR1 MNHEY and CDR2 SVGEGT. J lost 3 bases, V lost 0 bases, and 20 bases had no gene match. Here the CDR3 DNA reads TGTGCCAGCAGTTACTCTCCTAGCGGGAGACGCACTGGTGACCGAGTCTACGAGCAGTACTTC. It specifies CASSYSPSGRRTGDRVYEQYF.

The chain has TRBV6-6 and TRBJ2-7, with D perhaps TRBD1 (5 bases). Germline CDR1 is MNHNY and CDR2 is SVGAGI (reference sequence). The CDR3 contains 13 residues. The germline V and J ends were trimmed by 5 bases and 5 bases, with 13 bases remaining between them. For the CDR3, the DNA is TGTGCCAGCAGTAGGGGAAACTCAGACGAGCAGTACTTC. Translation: CASSRGNSDEQYF.

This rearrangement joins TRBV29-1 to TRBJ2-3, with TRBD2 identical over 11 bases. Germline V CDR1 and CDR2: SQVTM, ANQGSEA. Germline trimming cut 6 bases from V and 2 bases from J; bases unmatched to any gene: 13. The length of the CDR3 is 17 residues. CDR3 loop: CSVSALAGGGDTDTQYF. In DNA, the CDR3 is TGCAGCGTATCCGCGCTAGCGGGAGGTGGGGACACAGATACGCAGTATTTT.

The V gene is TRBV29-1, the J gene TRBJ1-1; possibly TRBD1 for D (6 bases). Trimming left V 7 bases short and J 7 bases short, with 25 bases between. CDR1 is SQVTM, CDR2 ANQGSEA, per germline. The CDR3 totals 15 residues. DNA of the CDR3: TGCAGCGCTTATCCCCAACTTTCGGGACACCTTGAAGCTTTCTTT. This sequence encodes CSAYPQLSGHLEAFF.

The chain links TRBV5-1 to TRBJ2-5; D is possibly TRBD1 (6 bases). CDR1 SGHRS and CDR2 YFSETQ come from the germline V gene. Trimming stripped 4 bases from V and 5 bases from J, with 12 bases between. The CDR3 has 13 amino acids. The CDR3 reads CASSADRRETQYF. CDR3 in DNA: TGCGCCAGCAGCGCGGACAGAAGGGAGACCCAGTACTTC.

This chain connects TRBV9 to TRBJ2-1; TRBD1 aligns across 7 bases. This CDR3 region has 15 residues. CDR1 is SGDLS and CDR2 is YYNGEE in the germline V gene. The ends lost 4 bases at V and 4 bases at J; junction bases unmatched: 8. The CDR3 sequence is CASSQKQGSYNEQFF. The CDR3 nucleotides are TGTGCCAGCAGCCAAAAACAGGGGAGTTACAATGAGCAGTTCTTC.

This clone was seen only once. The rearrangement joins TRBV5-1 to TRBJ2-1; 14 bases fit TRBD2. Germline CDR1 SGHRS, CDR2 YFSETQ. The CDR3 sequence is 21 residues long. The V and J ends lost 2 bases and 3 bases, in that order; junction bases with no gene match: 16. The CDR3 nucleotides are TGCGCCAGCAGCTTCATGGGGACTAGCGGGAGTGGGACCTACGGCTACAATGAGCAGTTCTTC. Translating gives CASSFMGTSGSGTYGYNEQFF. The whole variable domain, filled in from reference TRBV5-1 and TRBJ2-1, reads KAGVTQTPRYLIKTRGQQVTLSCSPISGHRSVSWYQQTPGQGLQFLFEYFSETQRNKGNFPGRFSGRQFSNSRSEMNVSTLELGDSALYLCASSFMGTSGSGTYGYNEQFFGPGTRLTVL.

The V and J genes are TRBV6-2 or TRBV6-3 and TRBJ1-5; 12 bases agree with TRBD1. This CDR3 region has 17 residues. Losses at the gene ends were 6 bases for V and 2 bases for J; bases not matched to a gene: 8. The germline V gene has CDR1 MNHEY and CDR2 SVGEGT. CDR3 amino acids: CASSSGQGAFGNQPQHF. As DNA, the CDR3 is TGTGCCAGCAGCTCGGGACAGGGGGCGTTCGGCAATCAGCCCCAGCATTTT.

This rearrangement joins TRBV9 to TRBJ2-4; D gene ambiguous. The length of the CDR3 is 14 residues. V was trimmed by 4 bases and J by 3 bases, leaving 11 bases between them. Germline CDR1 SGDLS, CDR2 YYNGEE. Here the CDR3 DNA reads TGTGCCAGCAGCCCGAGGTTAGACAAAAACATTCAGTACTTC. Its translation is CASSPRLDKNIQYF.

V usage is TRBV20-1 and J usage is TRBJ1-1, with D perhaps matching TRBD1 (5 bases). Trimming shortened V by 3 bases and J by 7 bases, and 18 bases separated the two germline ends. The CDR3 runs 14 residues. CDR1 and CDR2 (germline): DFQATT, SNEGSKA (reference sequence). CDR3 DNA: TGCAGTGCTAGTCAAGCGGGGGGTAGGGTTGAAGCTTTCTTT. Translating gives CSASQAGGRVEAFF.

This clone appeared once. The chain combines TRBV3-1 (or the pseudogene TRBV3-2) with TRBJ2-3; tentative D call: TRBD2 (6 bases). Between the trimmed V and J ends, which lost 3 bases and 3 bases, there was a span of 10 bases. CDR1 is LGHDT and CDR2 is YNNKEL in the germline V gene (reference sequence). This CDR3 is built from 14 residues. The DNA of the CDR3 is TGTGCCAGCAGCCAGATAGCGGCAACAGATACGCAGTATTTT. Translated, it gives CASSQIAATDTQYF.

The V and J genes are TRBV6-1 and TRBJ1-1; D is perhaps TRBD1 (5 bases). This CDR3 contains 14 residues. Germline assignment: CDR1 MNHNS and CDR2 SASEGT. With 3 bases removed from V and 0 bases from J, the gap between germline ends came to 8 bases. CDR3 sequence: CASSDRGLNTEAFF. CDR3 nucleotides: TGTGCCAGCAGTGATAGGGGCTTGAACACTGAAGCTTTCTTT.

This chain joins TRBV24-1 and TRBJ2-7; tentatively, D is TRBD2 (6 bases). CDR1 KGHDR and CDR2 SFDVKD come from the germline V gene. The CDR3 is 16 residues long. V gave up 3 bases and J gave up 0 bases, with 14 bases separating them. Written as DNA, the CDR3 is TGTGCCACCAGTGATCCGCGTCGGGAGAGCTCCTACGAGCAGTACTTC. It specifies CATSDPRRESSYEQYF.